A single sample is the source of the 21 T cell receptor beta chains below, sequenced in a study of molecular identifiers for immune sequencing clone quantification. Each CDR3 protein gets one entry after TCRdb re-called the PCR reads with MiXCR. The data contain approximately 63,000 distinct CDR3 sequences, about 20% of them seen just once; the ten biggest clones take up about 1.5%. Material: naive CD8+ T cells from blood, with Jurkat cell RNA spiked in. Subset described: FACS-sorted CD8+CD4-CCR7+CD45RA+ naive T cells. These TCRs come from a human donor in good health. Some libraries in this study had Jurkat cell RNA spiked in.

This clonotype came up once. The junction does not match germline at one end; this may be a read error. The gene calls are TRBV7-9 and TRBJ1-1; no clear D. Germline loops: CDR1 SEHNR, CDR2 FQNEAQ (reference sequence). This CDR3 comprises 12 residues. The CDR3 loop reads CASNLENTEAFF. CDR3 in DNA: TGTGCCAGCAACTTAGAAAACACTGAAGCTTTCTTT.

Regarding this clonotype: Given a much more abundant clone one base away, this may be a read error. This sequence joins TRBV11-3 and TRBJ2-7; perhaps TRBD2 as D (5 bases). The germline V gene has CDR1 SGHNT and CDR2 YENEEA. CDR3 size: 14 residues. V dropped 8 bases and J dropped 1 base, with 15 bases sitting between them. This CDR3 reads CASGPPGVSYEQYF. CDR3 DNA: TGTGCCAGCGGCCCCCCCGGGGTATCCTACGAGCAGTACTTC.

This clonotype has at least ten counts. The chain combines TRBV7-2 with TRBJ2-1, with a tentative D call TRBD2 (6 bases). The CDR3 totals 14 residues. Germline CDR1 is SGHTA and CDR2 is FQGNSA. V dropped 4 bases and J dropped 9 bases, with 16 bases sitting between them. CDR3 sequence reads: CASSYAGSSGEQFF. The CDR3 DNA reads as TGTGCCAGCAGCTACGCGGGGTCCTCGGGTGAGCAGTTCTTC.

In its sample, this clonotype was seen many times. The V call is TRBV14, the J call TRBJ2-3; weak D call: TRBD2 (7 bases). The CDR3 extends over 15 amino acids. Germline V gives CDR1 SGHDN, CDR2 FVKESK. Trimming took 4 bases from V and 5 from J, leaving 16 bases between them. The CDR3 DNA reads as TGTGCCAGCAGCCCCGTTGGGGGGGCTGAAGATACGCAGTATTTT. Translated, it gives CASSPVGGAEDTQYF. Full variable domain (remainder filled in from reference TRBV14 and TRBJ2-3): EAGVTQFPSHSVIEKGQTVTLRCDPISGHDNLYWYRRVMGKEIKFLLHFVKESKQDESGMPNNRFLAERTGGTYSTLKVQPAELEDSGVYFCASSPVGGAEDTQYFGPGTRLTVL.

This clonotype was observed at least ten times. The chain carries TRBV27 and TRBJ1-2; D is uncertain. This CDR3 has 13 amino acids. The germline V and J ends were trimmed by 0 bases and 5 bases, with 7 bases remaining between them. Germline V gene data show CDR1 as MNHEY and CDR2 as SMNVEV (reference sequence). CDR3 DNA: TGTGCCAGCAGTTTATCACCCCTATATGGCTACACCTTC. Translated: CASSLSPLYGYTF.

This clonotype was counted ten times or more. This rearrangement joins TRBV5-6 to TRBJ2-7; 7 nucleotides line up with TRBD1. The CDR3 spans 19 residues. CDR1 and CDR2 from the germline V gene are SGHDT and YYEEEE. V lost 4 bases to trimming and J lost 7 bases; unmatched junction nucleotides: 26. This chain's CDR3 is CASSPNQIPGQFYPGEQYF. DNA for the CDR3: TGTGCCAGCAGCCCCAACCAGATCCCGGGACAGTTTTATCCGGGGGAGCAGTACTTC.

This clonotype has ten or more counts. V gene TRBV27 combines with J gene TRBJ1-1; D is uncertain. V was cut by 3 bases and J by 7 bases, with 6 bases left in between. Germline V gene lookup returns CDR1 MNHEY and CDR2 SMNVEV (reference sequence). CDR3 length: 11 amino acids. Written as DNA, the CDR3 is TGTGCCAGCAGTTTTGGCAGTGAAGCTTTCTTT. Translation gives CASSFGSEAFF.

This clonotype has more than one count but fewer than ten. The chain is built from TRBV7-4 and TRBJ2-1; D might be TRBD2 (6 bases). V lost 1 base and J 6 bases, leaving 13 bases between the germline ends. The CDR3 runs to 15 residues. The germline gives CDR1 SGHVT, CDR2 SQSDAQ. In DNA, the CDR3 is TGTGCCAGCAGCTTAGGAGGCCGGGGGATCAATGAGCAGTTCTTC. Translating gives CASSLGGRGINEQFF.

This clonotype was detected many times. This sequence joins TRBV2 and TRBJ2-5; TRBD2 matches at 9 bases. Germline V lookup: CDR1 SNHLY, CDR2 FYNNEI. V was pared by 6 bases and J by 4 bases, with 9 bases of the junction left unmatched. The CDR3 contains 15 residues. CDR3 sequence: CASRGSGSLAETQYF. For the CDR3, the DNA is TGTGCCAGCAGGGGTAGCGGGAGCCTGGCAGAGACCCAGTACTTC.

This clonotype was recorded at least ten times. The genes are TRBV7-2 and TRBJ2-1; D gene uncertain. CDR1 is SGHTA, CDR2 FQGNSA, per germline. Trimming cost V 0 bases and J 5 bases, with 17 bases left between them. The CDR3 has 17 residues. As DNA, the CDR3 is TGTGCCAGCAGCTTAGCGTGGGTAGGCCTCCCTGACAATGAGCAGTTCTTC. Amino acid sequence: CASSLAWVGLPDNEQFF.

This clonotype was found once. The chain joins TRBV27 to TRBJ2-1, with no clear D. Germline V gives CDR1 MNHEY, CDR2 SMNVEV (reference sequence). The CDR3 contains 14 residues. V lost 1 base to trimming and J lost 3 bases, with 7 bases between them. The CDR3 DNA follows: TGTGCCAGCAGTTTATACCCGAACTACAATGAGCAGTTCTTC. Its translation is CASSLYPNYNEQFF.

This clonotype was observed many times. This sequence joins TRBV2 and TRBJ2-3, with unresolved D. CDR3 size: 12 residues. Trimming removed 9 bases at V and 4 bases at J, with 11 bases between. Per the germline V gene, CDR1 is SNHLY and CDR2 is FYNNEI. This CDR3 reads CARKPLADTQYF. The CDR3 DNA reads TGTGCCAGAAAACCCCTTGCAGATACGCAGTATTTT.

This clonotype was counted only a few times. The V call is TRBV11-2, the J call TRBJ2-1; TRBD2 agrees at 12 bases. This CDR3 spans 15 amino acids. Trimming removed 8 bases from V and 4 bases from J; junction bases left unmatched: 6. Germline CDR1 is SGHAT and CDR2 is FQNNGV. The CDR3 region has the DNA TGTGCCAGCCGACTAGCGGGAGATCGGTACAATGAGCAGTTCTTC. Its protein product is CASRLAGDRYNEQFF. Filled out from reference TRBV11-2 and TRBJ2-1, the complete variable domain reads EAGVAQSPRYKIIEKRQSVAFWCNPISGHATLYWYQQILGQGPKLLIQFQNNGVVDDSQLPKDRFSAERLKGVDSTLKIQPAKLEDSAVYLCASRLAGDRYNEQFFGPGTRLTVL.

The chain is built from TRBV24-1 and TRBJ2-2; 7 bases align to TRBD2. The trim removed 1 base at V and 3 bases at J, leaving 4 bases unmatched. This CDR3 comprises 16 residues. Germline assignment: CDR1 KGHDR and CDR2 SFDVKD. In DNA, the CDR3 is TGTGCCACCAGTGATTTTGGGGAGGGGTACACCGGGGAGCTGTTTTTT. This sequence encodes CATSDFGEGYTGELFF.

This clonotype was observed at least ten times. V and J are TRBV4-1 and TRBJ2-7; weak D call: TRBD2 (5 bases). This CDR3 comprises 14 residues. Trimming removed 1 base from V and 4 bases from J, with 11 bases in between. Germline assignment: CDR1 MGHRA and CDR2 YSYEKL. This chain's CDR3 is CASSQALDSYEQYF. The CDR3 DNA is TGCGCCAGCAGCCAAGCACTAGACTCGTACGAGCAGTACTTC.

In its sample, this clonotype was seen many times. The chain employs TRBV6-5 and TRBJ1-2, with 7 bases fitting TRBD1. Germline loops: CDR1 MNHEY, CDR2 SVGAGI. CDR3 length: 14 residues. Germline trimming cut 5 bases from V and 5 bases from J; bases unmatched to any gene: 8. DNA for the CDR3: TGTGCCAGCAGTCCGACCGACAGGGAGTATGGCTACACCTTC. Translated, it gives CASSPTDREYGYTF.

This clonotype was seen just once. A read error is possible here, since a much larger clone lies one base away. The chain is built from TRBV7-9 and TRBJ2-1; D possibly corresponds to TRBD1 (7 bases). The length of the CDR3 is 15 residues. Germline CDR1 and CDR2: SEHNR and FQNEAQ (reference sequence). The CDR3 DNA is TGTGCCAGCAGCTCCGAGCAGGGGGGCGACAATGGGCAGTTCTTC. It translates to CASSSEQGGDNGQFF. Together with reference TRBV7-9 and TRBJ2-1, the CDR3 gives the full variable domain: DTGVSQNPRHKITKRGQNVTFRCDPISEHNRLYWYRQTLGQGPEFLTYFQNEAQLEKSRLLSDRFSAERPKGSFSTLEIQRTEQGDSAMYLCASSSEQGGDNGQFFGPGTRLTVL.

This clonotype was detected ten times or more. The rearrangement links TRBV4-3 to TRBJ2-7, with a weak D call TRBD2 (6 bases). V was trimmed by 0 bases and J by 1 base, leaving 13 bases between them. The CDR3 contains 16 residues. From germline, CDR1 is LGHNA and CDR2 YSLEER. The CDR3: CASSQDRRGPSYEQYF. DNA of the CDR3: TGCGCCAGCAGCCAAGATAGGCGGGGCCCTTCCTACGAGCAGTACTTC.

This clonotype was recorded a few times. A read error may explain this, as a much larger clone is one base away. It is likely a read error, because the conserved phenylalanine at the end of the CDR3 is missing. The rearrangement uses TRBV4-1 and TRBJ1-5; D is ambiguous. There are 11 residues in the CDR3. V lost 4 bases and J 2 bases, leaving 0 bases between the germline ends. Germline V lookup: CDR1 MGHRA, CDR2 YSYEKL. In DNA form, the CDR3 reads TGCGCCAGCAGCCGCAATCAGCCCCAGCATCTT. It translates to CASSRNQPQHL.

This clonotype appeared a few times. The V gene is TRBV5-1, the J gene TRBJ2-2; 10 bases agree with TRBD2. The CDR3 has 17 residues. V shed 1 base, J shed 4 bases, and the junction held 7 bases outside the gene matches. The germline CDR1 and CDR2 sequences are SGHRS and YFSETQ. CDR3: CASSLWASGSGTGELFF. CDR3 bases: TGCGCCAGCAGCTTGTGGGCTAGCGGGAGCGGCACCGGGGAGCTGTTTTTT.

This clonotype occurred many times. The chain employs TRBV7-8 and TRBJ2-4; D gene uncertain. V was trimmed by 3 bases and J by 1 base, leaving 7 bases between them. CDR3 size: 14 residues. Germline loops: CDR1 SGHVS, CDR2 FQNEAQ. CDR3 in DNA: TGTGCCAGCAGCTTCGAATTGGCCAAAAACATTCAGTACTTC. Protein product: CASSFELAKNIQYF. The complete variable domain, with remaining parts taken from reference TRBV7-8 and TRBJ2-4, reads GAGVSQSPRYKVAKRGQDVALRCDPISGHVSLFWYQQALGQGPEFLTYFQNEAQLDKSGLPSDRFFAERPEGSVSTLKIQRTQQEDSAVYLCASSFELAKNIQYFGAGTRLSVL.